A selection of T cell receptor beta chains follows, all from one sample in a study of T cells in Graves' hyperthyroidism and ophthalmopathy. MiXCR was run by TCRdb on the multiplex PCR reads, yielding one entry per CDR3 protein. The table includes 210,000 or so distinct CDR3 sequences, roughly a sixth detected once. Sequenced material: blood. The receptors here all came from a man aged 50 to 59 with Graves' hyperthyroidism. The CDR3 runs from the conserved cysteine through the conserved F or W. D genes are given only for firm matches. A row's size may be missing; if present it is once, few, many or a size class.

>TRBJ1-4|NA|TRBV18|NA
TGTGCCAGCTCACGACAGTCTACTAATGAAAAACTGTTTTTT
CASSRQSTNEKLFF
>TRBJ1-1|TRBD1|TRBV27|few
TGTGCCAGCAGTTTATTCTTTCGGGACAGCATGAACACTGAAGCTTTCTTT
CASSLFFRDSMNTEAFF
>TRBJ2-1|NA|TRBV10-1|few
TGCGCCAGCGGATATGGGAACAATGAGCAGTTCTTC
CASGYGNNEQFF
>TRBJ2-2|NA|TRBV18|NA
TGTGCCAGCTCACCACCGGGACCGTCGGGGGAGCTGTTTTTT
CASSPPGPSGELFF
>TRBJ2-3|TRBD2|TRBV3-1|NA
TGTGCCAGCAGCCGTGGGACTAGCGGGAGTGGCACAGATACGCAGTATTTT
CASSRGTSGSGTDTQYF
>TRBJ2-1|TRBD2|TRBV28|NA
TGTGCCAGCAGTGGGACTAGCGGGAAGCCATACAATGAGCAGTTCTTC
CASSGTSGKPYNEQFF
>TRBJ1-2|NA|TRBV18|NA
TGTGCCAGCTCAGAACAGCTCGGGGGCGAAGGTAACTATGGCTACACCTTC
CASSEQLGGEGNYGYTF
>TRBJ2-1|TRBD2|TRBV20-1|many
TGCAGTGCCCCGCCTAGCGGGAGGAACAATGAGCAGTTCTTC
CSAPPSGRNNEQFF
>TRBJ1-6|TRBD1|TRBV2|NA
TGTGCCAGCAGCACAGGGACAGGGGTCTCACCCCTCCACTTT
CASSTGTGVSPLHF
>TRBJ2-7|NA|TRBV11-3|NA
TGTGCCGGCAGCTTAGGGGGGGGGTCAGTCTACGAGCAGTACTTC
CAGSLGGGSVYEQYF
>TRBJ2-1|NA|TRBV20-1|NA
TGCAGTGCTGGCCCGATGCCTTCTGAGCAGTTCTTC
CSAGPMPSEQFF
>TRBJ2-2|NA|TRBV12-3/TRBV12-4|many
TGTGCCAGCAGTTTCCCCAACGGGGGCTCGGGGGAGCTGTTTTTT
CASSFPNGGSGELFF
>TRBJ1-5|NA|TRBV6-1|many
TGTGCCAGCAGTGAGGGGGCGCATCAGCCCCAGCATTTT
CASSEGAHQPQHF
>TRBJ2-3|NA|TRBV6-5|few
TGTGCCAGCAGTTACTCGGGACTTACTATTGGCACAGATACGCAGTATTTT
CASSYSGLTIGTDTQYF
>TRBJ2-7|TRBD2|TRBV28|NA
TGTGCCAGCAGTTTATCCCTCGGGGGGAACCACGAGCAGTACTTC
CASSLSLGGNHEQYF
>TRBJ2-1|TRBD2|TRBV28|few
TGTGCCAGCAGCCAGGGGCGCGGGAGGGACGATGAGCAGTTCTTC
CASSQGRGRDDEQFF
>TRBJ2-1|TRBD1|TRBV14|few
TGTGCCAGCAGCCGACAGGGGAGATACAATGAGCAGTTCTTC
CASSRQGRYNEQFF
>TRBJ1-2|TRBD1|TRBV5-4|NA
TGTGCCAGCAGCACGGGACAGTGGGACTATGGCTACACCTTC
CASSTGQWDYGYTF
>TRBJ1-2|NA|TRBV3-1|many
TGTGCCAGCAGCTACCAGGGGCGAGGCTACACCTTC
CASSYQGRGYTF
>TRBJ2-7|TRBD2|TRBV18|NA
TGTGCCAGCTCATTAGCGGGGAACTACGAGCAGTACTTC
CASSLAGNYEQYF
>TRBJ1-2|TRBD1|TRBV11-3|many
TGTGCCAGCAGCATGACAGGGGGCGGAGGCTACACCTTC
CASSMTGGGGYTF
>TRBJ2-3|TRBD2|TRBV11-2|many
TGTGCCAGCAGCTTAGGGGCGGGAGGGCCGGAAGATACGCAGTATTTT
CASSLGAGGPEDTQYF
>TRBJ2-2|TRBD2|TRBV27|many
TGTGCCAGCTACCCGACTAGCGGGATCGCCACCGGGGAGCTGTTTTTT
CASYPTSGIATGELFF
>TRBJ2-1|TRBD2|TRBV11-3|NA
TGTGCCAGCAGCTTATGGGCGGCAGCGGGAGGCAATGAGCAGTTCTTC
CASSLWAAAGGNEQFF
>TRBJ1-5|NA|TRBV15|many
TGTGCCACCAGCACCACAAAGACGGGGCAGCCCCAGCATTTT
CATSTTKTGQPQHF
>TRBJ2-7|TRBD1|TRBV29-1|many
TGCAGCGCAGGTACAGGGGTGAGCTCCTACGAGCAGTACTTC
CSAGTGVSSYEQYF